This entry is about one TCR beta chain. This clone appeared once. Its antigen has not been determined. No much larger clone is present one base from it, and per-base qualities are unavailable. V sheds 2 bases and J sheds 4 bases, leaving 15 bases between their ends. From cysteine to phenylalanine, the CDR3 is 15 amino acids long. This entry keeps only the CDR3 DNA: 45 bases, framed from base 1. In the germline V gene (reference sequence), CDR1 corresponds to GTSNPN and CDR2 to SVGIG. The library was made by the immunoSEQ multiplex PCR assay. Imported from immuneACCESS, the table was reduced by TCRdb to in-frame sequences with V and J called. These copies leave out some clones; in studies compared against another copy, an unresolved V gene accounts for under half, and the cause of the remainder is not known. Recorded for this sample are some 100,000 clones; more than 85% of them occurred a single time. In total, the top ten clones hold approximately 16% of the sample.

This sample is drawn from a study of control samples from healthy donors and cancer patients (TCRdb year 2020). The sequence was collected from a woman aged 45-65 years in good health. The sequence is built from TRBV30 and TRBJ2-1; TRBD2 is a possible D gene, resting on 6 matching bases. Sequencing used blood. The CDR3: CAWSSNSGVYNEQFF. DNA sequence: TGTGCCTGGAGTTCTAATAGCGGCGTTTACAATGAGCAGTTCTTC.